The rows below give T cell receptor beta chains drawn from one sample of a study of T cells in localized non-small cell lung cancer. The protocol was immunoSEQ multiplex PCR, while the TCRdb copy is restricted to in-frame clones and leaves out a portion. The sample holds 5,000 to 6,500 clones, 28% seen once. The sample in question was lung tumor tissue, obtained before any cancer treatment. The receptors were gathered from a female donor older than 55 with stage I lung adenocarcinoma. CDR3s include the opening cysteine and the closing phenylalanine or tryptophan. D genes are given only for firm matches. A row's size may be missing; if present it is once, few, many or a size class.

CARAPQIRQPTNEKLFF	TGCGCCAGAGCCCCTCAGATTCGACAGCCAACTAATGAAAAACTGTTTTTT	NA	TRBJ1-4	TRBV23-1	NA
CASSLGSGVNYEQYF	TGTGCCAGCAGCTTAGGTTCCGGGGTTAACTACGAGCAGTACTTC	medium-sized	TRBJ2-7	TRBV11-3	NA
CASSAVRQGKDTQYF	TGTGCCAGCAGTGCAGTGCGACAGGGCAAAGATACGCAGTATTTT	few	TRBJ2-3	TRBV6-8	TRBD1
CASSEGIGGYEQYF	TGTGCCAGCTCAGAAGGGATAGGGGGCTACGAGCAGTACTTC	NA	TRBJ2-7	TRBV18	NA
CASSLGIHSGNTIYF	TGTGCCAGCAGCCTCGGGATTCACTCTGGAAACACCATATATTTT	few	TRBJ1-3	TRBV9	NA
CAIKTGGDEQYF	TGTGCCATCAAAACGGGGGGCGACGAGCAGTACTTC	NA	TRBJ2-7	TRBV9	NA
CASSLGASGRSYEQYF	TGTGCCAGCAGCTTAGGGGCTAGCGGGAGGTCCTACGAGCAGTACTTC	NA	TRBJ2-7	TRBV11-3	TRBD2
CASSQTGTGGYTF	TGTGCCAGCAGCCAAACCGGGACAGGCGGCTACACCTTC	NA	TRBJ1-2	TRBV6-8	TRBD1
CASSLLLGGVNTGELFF	TGTGCCAGCAGCCTGCTTTTGGGTGGGGTAAACACCGGGGAGCTGTTTTTT	few	TRBJ2-2	TRBV9	NA
CASTLGSGETQYF	TGTGCCAGCACTCTGGGCTCGGGGGAGACCCAGTACTTC	NA	TRBJ2-5	TRBV6-8	NA
CATSRGGLGDTEAFF	TGTGCCACCAGCAGAGGTGGGTTGGGGGACACTGAAGCTTTCTTT	few	TRBJ1-1	TRBV15	NA
CASSRSGGRDYEQYF	TGTGCCAGCAGCCGCTCGGGGGGGAGGGACTACGAGCAGTACTTC	few	TRBJ2-7	TRBV7-5	NA
CASSFRDRGVYGYTF	TGTGCCAGCAGCTTTCGAGACAGGGGGGTCTATGGCTACACCTTC	many	TRBJ1-2	TRBV6-8	TRBD1
CASSATPQLDEQYF	TGTGCCAGCAGCGCCACTCCACAATTGGACGAGCAGTACTTC	medium-sized	TRBJ2-7	TRBV11-3	NA
CASSWTGASSGNTIYF	TGTGCCAGCAGCTGGACAGGGGCCAGTTCTGGAAACACCATATATTTT	NA	TRBJ1-3	TRBV11-3	TRBD1
CASSWTPSSYNEQFF	TGTGCCAGCAGCTGGACCCCAAGCTCCTACAATGAGCAGTTCTTC	few	TRBJ2-1	TRBV11-3	NA
CASRSGRGTDTQYF	TGTGCCAGCAGGAGCGGGAGGGGGACAGATACGCAGTATTTT	few	TRBJ2-3	TRBV6-8	TRBD2